The 30 T cell receptor beta chains below all came from one sample that was sequenced in a study of blood T cells in healthy people across ages. Alongside a J-beta primer mix, a sample-barcoded 5' primer served in a second PCR lasting 7 to 11 cycles. TCRdb recomputed calls from the 5' RACE reads with MiXCR, one row per CDR3 protein. The sample consists of about a million distinct CDR3 sequences, roughly two fifths of them appearing once. What was sequenced was blood. These TCRs come from a man in his late teens or twenties in good health.

Here the CDR3 reads CASSLETDSATNEKLFF. CDR3 DNA sequence: TGTGCCAGCAGCTTGGAAACAGATAGTGCAACTAATGAAAAACTGTTTTTT. The genes are TRBV12-3 or TRBV12-4 and TRBJ1-4, with no clear D. V lost 6 bases and J lost 0, with 17 bases in between. This CDR3 has 17 residues.

The table lists this clonotype with a few counts. This chain connects TRBV5-6 to TRBJ2-7; no clear D gene. Germline V gene data show CDR1 as SGHDT and CDR2 as YYEEEE. V gave up 0 bases and J gave up 3 bases, with 13 bases separating them. CDR3 size: 15 residues. CDR3 sequence (DNA): TGTGCCAGCAGCTTGGAGGGCAGGACGTTCTACGAGCAGTACTTC. This codes for CASSLEGRTFYEQYF. The whole variable domain, remainder taken from reference TRBV5-6 and TRBJ2-7, is DAGVTQSPTHLIKTRGQQVTLRCSPKSGHDTVSWYQQALGQGPQFIFQYYEEEERQRGNFPDRFSGHQFPNYSSELNVNALLLGDSALYLCASSLEGRTFYEQYFGPGTRLTVT.

This chain connects TRBV3-1 to TRBJ2-1, with 13 bases lining up with TRBD2. Germline lookup yields CDR1 LGHDT and CDR2 YNNKEL (reference sequence). This CDR3 contains 18 residues. The V segment lost 5 bases and the J segment 2 bases; nucleotides outside the gene matches: 9. CDR3 region: CASSLLAGGRPTYNEQFF. In DNA form, the CDR3 reads TGTGCCAGCAGCTTACTAGCGGGGGGGCGACCTACCTACAATGAGCAGTTCTTC.

Comment on this clonotype: Compared with germline, one end of the junction differs, possibly owing to a read error. The chain joins TRBV4-2 to TRBJ2-7; D unresolved. CDR1 LGHNA and CDR2 YNFKEQ come from the germline V gene. The CDR3 extends over 14 amino acids. CDR3 DNA sequence: TGTACCAGCAGCCCCCGTGGCAGTGGGTACGAGCAGTACTTC. As protein: CTSSPRGSGYEQYF.

This clonotype showed up just a few times. The chain links TRBV5-1 to TRBJ2-3; 7 nucleotides match TRBD1. Germline CDR1 SGHRS, CDR2 YFSETQ. The V and J ends lost 7 bases and 2 bases, in that order; junction bases with no gene match: 10. This CDR3 is 15 amino acids long. CDR3 residues: CASQGVRGYTDTQYF. The CDR3 region has the DNA TGCGCCAGCCAGGGGGTCAGGGGATACACAGATACGCAGTATTTT.

This clonotype was detected only a few times. The genes are TRBV4-3 and TRBJ1-2; 8 positions agree with TRBD1. Germline CDR1 is LGHNA and CDR2 is YSLEER. The CDR3 loop spans 14 amino acids. V shed 1 base and J 13 bases; nucleotides not matched to a gene: 11. CDR3 amino acids: CASSQGVDRESVTF. The CDR3 DNA sequence: TGCGCCAGCAGCCAAGGGGTGGACAGGGAATCTGTCACCTTC.

This clonotype has only a few counts. The chain links TRBV20-1 to TRBJ1-2; TRBD1 aligns across 7 bases. The junction had 4 bases not matched to a gene; V was cut back by 2 bases and J by 1 base. The germline V gene encodes CDR1 DFQATT and CDR2 SNEGSKA (reference sequence). This CDR3 has 14 amino acids. The CDR3 DNA follows: TGCAGTGCTAGACCGGGACAGAGTAACTATGGCTACACCTTC. Residues: CSARPGQSNYGYTF.

The rearrangement links TRBV20-1 to TRBJ1-4, with 8 bases matching TRBD1. Germline lookup yields CDR1 DFQATT and CDR2 SNEGSKA (reference sequence). CDR3 length equals 19 residues. The trim removed 5 bases at V and 0 bases at J, leaving 17 bases unmatched. CDR3 sequence: CSARLSGTGLFATNEKLFF. CDR3 DNA: TGCAGTGCTCGACTCAGCGGGACAGGTCTTTTTGCAACTAATGAAAAACTGTTTTTT.

The table lists this clonotype with a few counts. The rearrangement uses TRBV12-3 or TRBV12-4 and TRBJ1-5, with 9 bases that match TRBD1. The CDR3 runs to 13 residues. With V trimmed by 4 bases and J by 9 bases, 4 bases remained unmatched. DNA for the CDR3: TGTGCCAGCAGTTCGGACAGGGGCCGGCCCCAGCATTTT. It yields the protein CASSSDRGRPQHF.

There are a few counts of this clonotype. The rearrangement uses TRBV5-1 and TRBJ2-1; 9 nucleotides align to TRBD2. V was pared by 5 bases and J by 9 bases, with 12 bases of the junction left unmatched. The CDR3 is 15 residues long. Germline assignment: CDR1 SGHRS and CDR2 YFSETQ. The CDR3 spells CASRSLGLAGGEQFF. The CDR3 DNA sequence: TGCGCCAGCAGATCCCTGGGACTAGCTGGCGGTGAGCAGTTCTTC.

The chain employs TRBV9 and TRBJ2-1; TRBD1 matches at 9 bases. Trimming removed 3 bases from V and 7 bases from J; junction bases left unmatched: 8. CDR3 length: 15 residues. Germline assignment: CDR1 SGDLS and CDR2 YYNGEE. In DNA, the CDR3 is TGTGCCAGCAGCGAGACAGGGGGGAGAAGGAATGAGCAGTTCTTC. Its protein product is CASSETGGRRNEQFF.

The rearrangement joins TRBV5-1 to TRBJ1-5; 8 bases line up with TRBD1. CDR1 and CDR2 (germline): SGHRS, YFSETQ. Germline trimming cut 0 bases from V and 6 bases from J; bases unmatched to any gene: 5. The CDR3 is 15 residues long. Here the CDR3 DNA reads TGCGCCAGCAGCTTGGGCAGGGGGCCTAGTCAGCCCCAGCATTTT. It encodes CASSLGRGPSQPQHF.

This clonotype was counted at least ten times. This sequence joins TRBV5-1 and TRBJ2-3; D call uncertain. The CDR3 covers 14 residues. The V end was cut by 0 bases, the J end by 0 bases, with 5 bases between. The germline gives CDR1 SGHRS, CDR2 YFSETQ. The CDR3 DNA reads TGCGCCAGCAGCTTGGCCGTCAGCACAGATACGCAGTATTTT. Residues: CASSLAVSTDTQYF.

This clonotype appeared a few times. The chain joins TRBV10-3 to TRBJ2-7; 11 nucleotides agree with TRBD2. Trimming removed 0 bases from V and 2 bases from J; junction bases left unmatched: 3. Germline V lookup: CDR1 ENHRY, CDR2 SYGVKD. This CDR3 has 16 amino acids. The CDR3 here is CAISESRLAGPYEQYF. CDR3 in DNA: TGTGCCATCAGTGAGTCACGACTAGCGGGGCCCTACGAGCAGTACTTC.

This clonotype was counted a few times. The chain has TRBV6-1 and TRBJ2-3; 10 bases align to TRBD2. CDR1 is MNHNS and CDR2 is SASEGT in the germline V gene. The trim removed 7 bases at V and 4 bases at J, leaving 11 bases unmatched. There are 16 residues in the CDR3. CDR3 region: CASKGSGGARADTQYF. The CDR3 DNA reads as TGTGCCAGCAAGGGAAGCGGGGGGGCCCGCGCAGATACGCAGTATTTT.

The chain has TRBV9 and TRBJ2-7, with D perhaps matching TRBD1 (6 bases). The CDR3 is 15 amino acids. Trimming stripped 3 bases from V and 5 bases from J, with 18 bases between. Germline assignment: CDR1 SGDLS and CDR2 YYNGEE. CDR3 sequence: CASSAGLGGTNEQYF. The CDR3, as DNA: TGTGCCAGCAGCGCCGGCCTTGGGGGCACAAACGAGCAGTACTTC.

This clonotype was counted between two and nine times. The rearrangement joins TRBV24-1 to TRBJ2-1; D is uncertain. Looked up from germline, CDR1 is KGHDR and CDR2 is SFDVKD. V lost 1 base and J lost 1, with 7 bases in between. The CDR3 covers 15 residues. The CDR3 loop reads CATSDFRGSYNEQFF. CDR3 DNA sequence: TGTGCCACCAGTGATTTTAGAGGTTCCTACAATGAGCAGTTCTTC.

The chain employs TRBV7-2 and TRBJ2-7; no firm D call. The CDR3 is 15 residues long. With 5 bases removed from V and 7 bases from J, the gap between germline ends came to 21 bases. The germline gives CDR1 SGHTA, CDR2 FQGNSA. The CDR3 is CASSQRVTTNNEQYF. In DNA form, the CDR3 reads TGTGCCAGCAGCCAAAGGGTAACAACCAACAATGAGCAGTACTTC.

The chain combines TRBV4-2 with TRBJ1-6; D is undetermined. The CDR3 runs 16 residues. V lost 4 bases to trimming and J lost 3 bases, with 13 bases between them. Germline V gives CDR1 LGHNA, CDR2 YNFKEQ. CDR3 bases: TGTGCCAGCAGCCCACACTGGGAGGGCTATAATTCACCCCTCCACTTT. This encodes CASSPHWEGYNSPLHF.

This chain links TRBV4-2 with TRBJ1-6; no firm D call. V was cut by 0 bases and J by 9 bases, with 9 bases left in between. Germline lookup yields CDR1 LGHNA and CDR2 YNFKEQ. CDR3 size: 14 residues. CDR3 in amino acids: CASSQDHSASPLHF. CDR3 DNA sequence: TGTGCCAGCAGCCAAGACCACAGCGCTTCACCCCTCCACTTT.

This clonotype was observed a few times. The gene calls are TRBV4-1 and TRBJ2-3; 7 bases align to TRBD2. V shed 4 bases and J 1 base; nucleotides not matched to a gene: 5. The germline V gene encodes CDR1 MGHRA and CDR2 YSYEKL. CDR3 length: 15 amino acids. The CDR3 region is CASSPRGTRTDTQYF. In DNA form, the CDR3 reads TGCGCCAGCAGCCCGCGGGGGACTCGCACAGATACGCAGTATTTT.

The J gene is TRBJ2-7, the V gene TRBV9; TRBD1 aligns across 8 bases. V lost 0 bases to trimming and J lost 5 bases; unmatched junction nucleotides: 4. The CDR3 extends over 14 amino acids. In germline, CDR1 is SGDLS, CDR2 YYNGEE. CDR3 amino acids: CASSVETGEDEQYF. The CDR3 DNA follows: TGTGCCAGCAGCGTAGAGACAGGGGAGGACGAGCAGTACTTC. Full variable domain (missing parts from reference TRBV9 and TRBJ2-7): DSGVTQTPKHLITATGQRVTLRCSPRSGDLSVYWYQQSLDQGLQFLIQYYNGEERAKGNILERFSAQQFPDLHSELNLSSLELGDSALYFCASSVETGEDEQYFGPGTRLTVT.

This clonotype has only a few counts. This chain joins TRBV10-3 and TRBJ2-4; D remains ambiguous. Germline V gives CDR1 ENHRY, CDR2 SYGVKD. The CDR3 runs 13 residues. V was pared by 2 bases and J by 3 bases, with 5 bases between. CDR3 nucleotide sequence: TGTGCCATCAGTGAGGCCAGCAAAAACATTCAGTACTTC. Translated, it gives CAISEASKNIQYF.

This clonotype has more than one count but fewer than ten. J is TRBJ2-4 and V is TRBV6-2 or TRBV6-3; TRBD1 aligns across 8 bases. The V and J ends lost 2 bases and 3 bases, in that order; junction bases with no gene match: 9. Germline CDR1 MNHEY, CDR2 SVGEGT. The CDR3 consists of 17 residues. CDR3 loop: CASSYSTRDRGKNIQYF. CDR3 in DNA: TGTGCCAGCAGTTACAGTACTCGCGACAGGGGCAAAAACATTCAGTACTTC.

This chain connects TRBV2 to TRBJ2-2; no clear D. Trimming stripped 4 bases from V and 5 bases from J, with 11 bases between. CDR3 length: 14 residues. Germline values: CDR1 SNHLY, CDR2 FYNNEI. The CDR3 region is CASSVQPGTGELFF. In DNA form, the CDR3 reads TGTGCCAGCAGTGTTCAGCCTGGGACCGGGGAGCTGTTTTTT.

This clonotype has a handful of counts. This sequence joins TRBV2 and TRBJ2-7; TRBD2 matches at 7 bases. The CDR3 sequence is 12 residues long. Germline trimming cut 7 bases from V and 8 bases from J; bases unmatched to any gene: 8. Per germline, CDR1 SNHLY and CDR2 FYNNEI. The CDR3 spells CASNRGEGQQYF. The CDR3 nucleotides read TGTGCCAGCAATCGAGGGGAGGGTCAGCAGTACTTC.

The rearrangement links TRBV14 to TRBJ1-1; D gene ambiguous. Trimming took off 3 bases at V and 6 bases at J, with 8 bases between the two ends. The germline gives CDR1 SGHDN, CDR2 FVKESK. There are 12 residues in the CDR3. The CDR3 protein is CASSHGMPEAFF. For the CDR3, the DNA is TGTGCCAGCAGCCACGGGATGCCTGAAGCTTTCTTT.

The chain uses TRBV29-1 and TRBJ1-1; D may be TRBD1 (5 bases). V was trimmed by 4 bases and J by 13 bases, leaving 19 bases between them. CDR3 size: 12 residues. The germline V gene encodes CDR1 SQVTM and CDR2 ANQGSEA. CDR3 residues: CSVAGSGTPGFF. In nucleotides, the CDR3 is TGCAGCGTTGCAGGATCCGGGACCCCCGGTTTCTTT.

The chain links TRBV27 to TRBJ1-5; no firm D call. V shed 2 bases and J shed 6 bases, with 8 bases lying between them. Germline CDR1 and CDR2: MNHEY and SMNVEV (reference sequence). This CDR3 is built from 13 residues. This CDR3 reads CASSLIEGQPQHF. For the CDR3, the DNA is TGTGCCAGCAGTTTAATCGAGGGTCAGCCCCAGCATTTT.

This clonotype was recorded only once. This chain joins TRBV7-9 and TRBJ2-3; the D is unclear. The CDR3 covers 15 residues. Between the trimmed V and J ends, which lost 4 bases and 4 bases, there was a span of 15 bases. CDR1 SEHNR and CDR2 FQNEAQ come from the germline V gene (reference sequence). The CDR3 protein is CASSSTTDPPDTQYF. The CDR3 bases are TGTGCCAGCAGCTCGACGACGGACCCGCCAGATACGCAGTATTTT.